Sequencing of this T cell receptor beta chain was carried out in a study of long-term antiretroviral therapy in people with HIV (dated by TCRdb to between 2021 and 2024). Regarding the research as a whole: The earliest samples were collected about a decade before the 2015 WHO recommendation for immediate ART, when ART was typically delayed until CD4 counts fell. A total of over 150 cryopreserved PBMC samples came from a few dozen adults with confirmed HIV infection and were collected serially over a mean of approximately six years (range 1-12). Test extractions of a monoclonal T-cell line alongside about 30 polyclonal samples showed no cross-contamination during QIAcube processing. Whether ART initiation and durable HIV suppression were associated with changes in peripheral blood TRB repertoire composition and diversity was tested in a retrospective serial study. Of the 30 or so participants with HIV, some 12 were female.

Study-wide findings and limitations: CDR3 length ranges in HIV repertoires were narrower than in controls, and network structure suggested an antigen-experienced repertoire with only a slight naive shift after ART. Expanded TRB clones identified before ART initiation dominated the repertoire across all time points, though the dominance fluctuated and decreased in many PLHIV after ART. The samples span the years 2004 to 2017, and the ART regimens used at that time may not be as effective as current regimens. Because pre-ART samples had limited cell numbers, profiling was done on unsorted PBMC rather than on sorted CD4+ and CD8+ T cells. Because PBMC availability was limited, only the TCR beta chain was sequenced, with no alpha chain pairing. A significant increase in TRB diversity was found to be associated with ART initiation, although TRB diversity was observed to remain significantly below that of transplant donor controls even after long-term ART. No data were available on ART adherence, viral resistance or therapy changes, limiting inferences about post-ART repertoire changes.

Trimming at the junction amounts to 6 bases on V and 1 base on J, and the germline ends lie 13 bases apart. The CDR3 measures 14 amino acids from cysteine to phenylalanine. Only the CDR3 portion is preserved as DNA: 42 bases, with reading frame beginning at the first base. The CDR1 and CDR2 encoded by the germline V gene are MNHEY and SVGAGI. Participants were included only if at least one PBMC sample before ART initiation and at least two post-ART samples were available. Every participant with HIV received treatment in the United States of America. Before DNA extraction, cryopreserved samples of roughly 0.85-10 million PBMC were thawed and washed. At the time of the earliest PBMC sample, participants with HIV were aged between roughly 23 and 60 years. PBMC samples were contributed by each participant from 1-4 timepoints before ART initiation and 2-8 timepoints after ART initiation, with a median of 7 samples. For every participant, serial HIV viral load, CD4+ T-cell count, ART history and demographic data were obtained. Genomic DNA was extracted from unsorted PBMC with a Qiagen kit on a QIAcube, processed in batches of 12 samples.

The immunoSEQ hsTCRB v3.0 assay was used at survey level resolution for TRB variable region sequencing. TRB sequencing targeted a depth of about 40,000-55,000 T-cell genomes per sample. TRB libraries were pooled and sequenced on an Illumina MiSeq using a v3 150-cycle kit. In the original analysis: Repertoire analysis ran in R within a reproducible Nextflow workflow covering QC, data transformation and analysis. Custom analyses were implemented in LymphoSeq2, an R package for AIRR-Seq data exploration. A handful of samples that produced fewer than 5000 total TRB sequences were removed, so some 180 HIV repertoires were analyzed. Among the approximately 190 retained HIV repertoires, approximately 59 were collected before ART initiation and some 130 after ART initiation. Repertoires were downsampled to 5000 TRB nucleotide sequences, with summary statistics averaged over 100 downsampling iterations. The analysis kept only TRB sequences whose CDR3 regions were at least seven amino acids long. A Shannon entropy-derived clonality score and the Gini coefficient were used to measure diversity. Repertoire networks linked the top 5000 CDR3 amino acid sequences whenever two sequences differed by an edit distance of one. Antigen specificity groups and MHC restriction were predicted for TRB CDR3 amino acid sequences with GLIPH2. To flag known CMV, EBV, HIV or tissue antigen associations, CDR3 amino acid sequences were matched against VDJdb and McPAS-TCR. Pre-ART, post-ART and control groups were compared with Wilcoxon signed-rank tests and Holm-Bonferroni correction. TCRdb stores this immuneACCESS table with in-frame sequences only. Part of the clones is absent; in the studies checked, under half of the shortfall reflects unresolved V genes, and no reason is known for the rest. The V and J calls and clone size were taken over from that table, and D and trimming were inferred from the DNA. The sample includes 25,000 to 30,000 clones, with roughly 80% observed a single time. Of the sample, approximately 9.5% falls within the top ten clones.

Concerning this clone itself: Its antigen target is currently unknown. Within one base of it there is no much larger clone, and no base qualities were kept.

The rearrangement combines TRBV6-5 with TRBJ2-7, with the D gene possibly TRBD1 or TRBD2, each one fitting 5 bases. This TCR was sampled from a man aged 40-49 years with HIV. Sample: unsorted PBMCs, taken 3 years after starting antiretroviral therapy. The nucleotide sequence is TGTGCCAGCAGGAGGGGTATTGGTTCCTACGAGCAGTACTTC. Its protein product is CASRRGIGSYEQYF.